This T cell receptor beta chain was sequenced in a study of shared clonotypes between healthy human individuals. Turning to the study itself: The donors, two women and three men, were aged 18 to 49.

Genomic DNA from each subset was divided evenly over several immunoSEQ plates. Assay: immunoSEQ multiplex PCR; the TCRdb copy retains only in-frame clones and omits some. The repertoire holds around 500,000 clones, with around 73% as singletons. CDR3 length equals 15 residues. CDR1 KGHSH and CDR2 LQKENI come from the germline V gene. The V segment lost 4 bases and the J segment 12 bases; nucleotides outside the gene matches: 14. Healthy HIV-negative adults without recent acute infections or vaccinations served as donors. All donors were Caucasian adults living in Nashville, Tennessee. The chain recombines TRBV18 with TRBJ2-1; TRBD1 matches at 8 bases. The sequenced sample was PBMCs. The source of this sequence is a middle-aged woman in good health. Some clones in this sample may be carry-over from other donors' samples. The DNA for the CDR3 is TGTGCCAGCTCACAGGGACAGGAGGATGTAGGTTGGCAGTTCTTC. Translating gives CASSQGQEDVGWQFF.